These T cell receptor beta chains were read from a single sample in a study of naive and memory T cell subsets. Each CDR3 protein gets one entry after TCRdb re-called the UMI-ligation and nested PCR reads with MiXCR. This sample has about 37,000 distinct CDR3 sequences, with around 10% found just once. The sequencing here drew on skin, taken from a tuberculin skin test site. These receptor sequences come from an adult in good health. CDR3s include the opening cysteine and the closing phenylalanine or tryptophan. A D gene is named only where the DNA matches it firmly. The size entry is marked missing in some rows and otherwise reads once, few, many or a size class.

len	v_gene	d_gene	j_gene	abundance	CDR3aa	CDR3nt
15	TRBV7-2	NA	TRBJ2-7	NA	CASSSGQPGQREQYF	TGTGCCAGCAGCTCCGGACAACCGGGCCAAAGGGAGCAGTACTTC
15	TRBV2	NA	TRBJ2-2	many	CASSEERTATGELFF	TGTGCCAGCAGTGAAGAAAGGACAGCCACCGGGGAGCTGTTTTTT
17	TRBV10-3	TRBD1	TRBJ1-1	few	CAISEAKIGTVSTEAFF	TGTGCCATCAGTGAGGCTAAGATTGGGACAGTAAGTACTGAAGCTTTCTTT
13	TRBV2	NA	TRBJ2-2	few	CASGVANTGELFF	TGTGCCAGTGGTGTAGCGAACACCGGGGAGCTGTTTTTT
14	TRBV7-6	NA	TRBJ1-1	many	CASSLEGIVTEAFF	TGTGCCAGCAGCTTGGAGGGTATTGTCACTGAAGCTTTCTTT
16	TRBV25-1	TRBD2	TRBJ2-7	many	CASSASTSGSSYEQYF	TGTGCCAGCAGTGCCTCGACTAGCGGGAGCTCCTACGAGCAGTACTTC
13	TRBV7-3	TRBD1	TRBJ2-1	medium-sized	CASSSTGGSEQFF	TGTGCCAGCAGCTCGACAGGGGGATCTGAGCAGTTCTTC
15	TRBV7-3	NA	TRBJ2-6	few	CASSPLAGGANVLTF	TGTGCCAGCAGCCCACTCGCGGGTGGGGCCAACGTCCTGACTTTC
13	TRBV28	NA	TRBJ1-2	few	CASSPGFFYGYTF	TGTGCCAGCAGTCCGGGATTCTTCTATGGCTACACCTTC
16	TRBV29-1	NA	TRBJ1-1	few	CSVEAPGVLENTEAFF	TGCAGCGTTGAAGCACCTGGGGTCTTAGAGAACACTGAAGCTTTCTTT
16	TRBV20-1	NA	TRBJ1-2	few	CSARDFPGVRGDGYTF	TGCAGTGCTAGAGATTTCCCGGGGGTCCGGGGTGATGGCTACACCTTC
19	TRBV29-1	TRBD2	TRBJ2-1	many	CSAQGRLAGGTSSYNEQFF	TGCAGCGCACAAGGGAGACTAGCGGGGGGCACTAGCTCCTACAATGAGCAGTTCTTC
11	TRBV28	NA	TRBJ2-4	few	CASSPRNIQYF	TGTGCCAGCAGTCCCAGGAACATTCAGTACTTC